This record looks at one TCR beta chain sequence and its context. The CDR3 is 13 amino acids. The ends lost 8 bases at V and 3 bases at J; junction bases unmatched: 6. CDR1 is MDHEN, CDR2 SYDVKM, per germline. As originally analysed: Researchers report that nucleated cell counts were estimated from reference gene primer amplification. Sequencing used immunoSEQ multiplex PCR; TCRdb keeps in-frame clones, though not all of them. Clone size and the V and J calls come from that table; the DNA yielded D and trimming. The table has some 190,000 clones, around 88% seen once. The entry originates in a study of blood T cell repertoires in COVID-19. Study background: Acute and convalescent COVID-19 specimens originated in the United States, Italy and Spain. From T cells, B-cell-depleted T cells, or PBMCs came the material, which was cDNA or gDNA.

Sequenced material: peripheral blood. The receptor's source is a man younger than 35 with active or convalescent COVID-19. J is TRBJ2-7 and V is TRBV28; 8 positions agree with TRBD1. This CDR3 reads CASHATGVYEQYF. The CDR3 bases are TGTGCCAGCCACGCGACAGGGGTCTACGAGCAGTACTTC.